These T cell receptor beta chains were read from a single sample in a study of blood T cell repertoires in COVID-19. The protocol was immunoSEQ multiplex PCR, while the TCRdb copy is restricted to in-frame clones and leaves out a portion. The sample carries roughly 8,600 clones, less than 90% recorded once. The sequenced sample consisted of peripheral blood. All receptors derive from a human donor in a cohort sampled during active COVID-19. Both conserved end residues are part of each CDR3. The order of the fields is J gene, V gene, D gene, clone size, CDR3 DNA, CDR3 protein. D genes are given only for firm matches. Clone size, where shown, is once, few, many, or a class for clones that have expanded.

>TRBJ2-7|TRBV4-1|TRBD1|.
TGCGCCAGCAGCCAGGACAGGGTCTACGAGCAGTACTTC
CASSQDRVYEQYF
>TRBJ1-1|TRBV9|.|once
TGTGCCAGCAGCCTCAAGGGGGGGAGCACTGAAGCTTTCTTT
CASSLKGGSTEAFF
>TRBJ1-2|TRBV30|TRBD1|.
TGTGCCTGGAGACAGGGGAATGGCTACACCTTC
CAWRQGNGYTF
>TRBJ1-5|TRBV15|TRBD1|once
TGTGCCACCAGCAGAGAGGACAGGGAAGGACAGCCCCAGCATTTT
CATSREDREGQPQHF
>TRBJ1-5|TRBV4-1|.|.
TGCGCCAGCAGCCAAATACAGCCCCAGCATTTT
CASSQIQPQHF
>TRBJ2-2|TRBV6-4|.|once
TGTGCCAGCAGTAAGGACAGAACCGGGGAGCTGTTTTTT
CASSKDRTGELFF
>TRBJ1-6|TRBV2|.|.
TGTGCCAGCAGTGAAGGGGAGGGTTTCAGGTCACCCCTCCACTTT
CASSEGEGFRSPLHF
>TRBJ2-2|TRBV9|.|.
TGTGCCAGCAGCGTCCGACGGGTCGGCTCCGGGGAGCTGTTTTTT
CASSVRRVGSGELFF
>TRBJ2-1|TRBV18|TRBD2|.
TGTGCCAGCTCACTCGAGTGGAGCGGGGGGGCCGGTGAGCAGTTCTTC
CASSLEWSGGAGEQFF
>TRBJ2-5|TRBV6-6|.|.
TGTGCCAGCAGTTACCGACTGCAAGAGACCCAGTACTTC
CASSYRLQETQYF
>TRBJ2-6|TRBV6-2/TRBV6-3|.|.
TGTGCCAGCAGCCGAAACGGTTTATCTGGGGCCAACGTCCTGACTTTC
CASSRNGLSGANVLTF
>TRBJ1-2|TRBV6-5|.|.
TGTGCCAGCACCATGGGGGGGTACTACACCTTC
CASTMGGYYTF
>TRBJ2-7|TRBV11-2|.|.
TGTGCCAGCAGCTTAGAACCAGGGTCATACGAGCAGTACTTC
CASSLEPGSYEQYF